This T cell receptor (beta chain) was recovered during a study of blood T cells in healthy people across ages. Primers used in a second PCR of about 6 to 11 cycles were a sample-barcoded 5' primer and a J-beta primer mix. From the 5' RACE reads, TCRdb called clonotypes with MiXCR, one entry per CDR3 protein. The repertoire holds roughly 2 million distinct CDR3 sequences, about 50% seen once, with over 2% in the top ten. CDR3 size: 13 residues. In germline, CDR1 is MNHEY, CDR2 SVGAGI. Trimming took 6 bases from V and 1 from J, leaving 9 bases between them. Sequenced sample: blood. The receptor was derived from a woman in her forties in good health. The rearrangement joins TRBV6-5 to TRBJ1-2; D is unresolved. In DNA form, the CDR3 reads TGTGCCAGCAGGCCAAGGGATAACTATGGCTACACCTTC. Protein product: CASRPRDNYGYTF.